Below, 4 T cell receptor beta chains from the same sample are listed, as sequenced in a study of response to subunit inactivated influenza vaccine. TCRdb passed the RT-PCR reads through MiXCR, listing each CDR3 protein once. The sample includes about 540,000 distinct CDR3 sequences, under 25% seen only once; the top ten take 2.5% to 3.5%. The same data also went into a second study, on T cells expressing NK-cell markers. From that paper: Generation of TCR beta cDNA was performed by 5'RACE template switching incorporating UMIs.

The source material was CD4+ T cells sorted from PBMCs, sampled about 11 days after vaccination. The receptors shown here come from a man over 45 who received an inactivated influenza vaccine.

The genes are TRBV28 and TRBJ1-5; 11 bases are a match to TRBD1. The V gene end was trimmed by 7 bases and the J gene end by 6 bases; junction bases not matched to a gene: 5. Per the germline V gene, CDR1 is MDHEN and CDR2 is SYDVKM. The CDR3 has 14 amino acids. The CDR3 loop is CASTTDRGRQPQHF. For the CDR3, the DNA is TGTGCCAGCACCACGGACAGGGGGCGTCAGCCCCAGCATTTT.

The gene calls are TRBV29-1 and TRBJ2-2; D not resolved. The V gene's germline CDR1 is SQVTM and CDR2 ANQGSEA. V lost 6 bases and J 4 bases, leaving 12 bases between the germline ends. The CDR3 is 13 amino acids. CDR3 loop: CSVGWLGTGELFF. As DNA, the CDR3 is TGCAGCGTAGGGTGGCTCGGCACCGGGGAGCTGTTTTTT.

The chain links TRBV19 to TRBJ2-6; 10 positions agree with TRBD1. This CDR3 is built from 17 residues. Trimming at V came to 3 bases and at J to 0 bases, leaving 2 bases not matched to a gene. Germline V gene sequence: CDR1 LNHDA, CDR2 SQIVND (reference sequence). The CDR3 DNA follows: TGTGCCAGTAGTATTGACAGGGGGCTCTCTGGGGCCAACGTCCTGACTTTC. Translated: CASSIDRGLSGANVLTF.

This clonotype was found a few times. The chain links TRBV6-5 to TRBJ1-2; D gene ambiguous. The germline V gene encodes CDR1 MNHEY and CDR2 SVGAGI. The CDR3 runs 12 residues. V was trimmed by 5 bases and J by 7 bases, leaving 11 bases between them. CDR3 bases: TGTGCCAGCAGTCCTGCTTTGGGTGGCTACACCTTC. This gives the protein CASSPALGGYTF.